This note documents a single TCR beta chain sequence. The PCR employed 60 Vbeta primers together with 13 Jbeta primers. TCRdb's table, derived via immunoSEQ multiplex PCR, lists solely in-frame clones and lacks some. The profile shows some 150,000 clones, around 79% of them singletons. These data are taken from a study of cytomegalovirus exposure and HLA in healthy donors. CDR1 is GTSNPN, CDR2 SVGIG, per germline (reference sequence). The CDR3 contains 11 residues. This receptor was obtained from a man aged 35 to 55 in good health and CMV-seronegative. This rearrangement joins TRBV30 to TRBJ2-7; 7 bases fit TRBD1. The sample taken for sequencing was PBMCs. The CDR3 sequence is CVLEVGGRAYF. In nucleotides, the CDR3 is TGTGTCCTGGAGGTAGGGGGCCGAGCGTACTTC. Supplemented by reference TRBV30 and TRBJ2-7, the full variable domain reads SQTIHQWPATLVQPVGSPLSLECTVEGTSNPNLYWYRQAAGRGLQLLFYSVGIGQISSEVPQNLSASRPQDRQFILSSKKLLLSDSGFYLCVLEVGGRAYFGPGTRLTVT.